The 31 T cell receptor beta chains presented below share a single source sample, sequenced in a study of siplizumab effects on memory and regulatory T cells. Produced via immunoSEQ multiplex PCR; TCRdb's table is partial and in-frame only. The sample yields about 100,000 clones, 80% to 95% seen once. The sequenced sample consisted of CD4+ T cells sorted from blood. Receptor source: a human donor in good health.

Notes on this clone: Other DNA sequences in this specimen translate into the identical CDR3. The CDR3: CAWSFGGGGGTEAFF. The CDR3, as DNA: TGTGCCTGGTCTTTCGGGGGTGGAGGGGGCACTGAAGCTTTCTTT. The rearrangement uses TRBV30 and TRBJ1-1; D is possibly TRBD1 (6 bases). There are 15 residues in the CDR3. Germline V gives CDR1 GTSNPN, CDR2 SVGIG (reference sequence). V was shortened by 5 bases and J by 4 bases, with 20 bases between the two germline ends.

V and J are TRBV11-3 and TRBJ2-1; 10 nucleotides line up with TRBD2. The J segment lost 4 bases and the V segment lost 4 bases, leaving 4 bases of the junction unmatched. The length of the CDR3 is 15 residues. Germline loops: CDR1 SGHNT, CDR2 YENEEA. The CDR3 protein is CASSSSGGLYNEQFF. CDR3 DNA sequence: TGTGCCAGCAGCTCTAGCGGGGGCCTATACAATGAGCAGTTCTTC.

This sequence joins TRBV4-2 and TRBJ2-7, with TRBD2 as a possible D gene (5 bases). The CDR3 has 15 residues. The germline gives CDR1 LGHNA, CDR2 YNFKEQ. V lost 5 bases, J lost 4 bases, and 18 bases lay in between. CDR3 sequence: CASSLEPGEGYEQYF. The CDR3 DNA sequence: TGTGCCAGCAGCTTGGAGCCAGGTGAGGGATACGAGCAGTACTTC.

The rearrangement joins TRBV11-1 to TRBJ2-7; 14 positions match TRBD2. CDR1 SGHAT and CDR2 FQDESV come from the germline V gene (reference sequence). V shed 5 bases, J shed 2 bases, and the junction held 5 bases outside the gene matches. There are 16 residues in the CDR3. The CDR3 coding sequence is TGTGCCAGCAGCCTACTGACTAGCGGGGGGGCCTACGAGCAGTACTTC. The encoded protein is CASSLLTSGGAYEQYF.

V gene TRBV7-9 combines with J gene TRBJ1-3; D possibly corresponds to TRBD1 (6 bases). The CDR3 spans 15 residues. Germline V CDR1 and CDR2: SEHNR, FQNEAQ (reference sequence). The V and J ends lost 1 base and 1 base respectively, with 8 bases between them. CDR3: CASSLVTGSGNTIYF. The CDR3 bases are TGTGCCAGCAGCTTAGTTACAGGGTCTGGAAACACCATATATTTT. Using reference TRBV7-9 and TRBJ1-3 for the parts outside the CDR3, the full variable domain is DTGVSQNPRHKITKRGQNVTFRCDPISEHNRLYWYRQTLGQGPEFLTYFQNEAQLEKSRLLSDRFSAERPKGSFSTLEIQRTEQGDSAMYLCASSLVTGSGNTIYFGEGSWLTVV.

This chain connects TRBV7-3 to TRBJ2-3; D is perhaps TRBD2 (5 bases). This CDR3 is 14 amino acids long. Germline assignment: CDR1 SGHTA and CDR2 FQGTGA. V was cut by 5 bases and J by 3 bases, with 12 bases left in between. The CDR3 DNA is TGTGCCAGCAGCCTCGGGGAGTTTACAGATACGCAGTATTTT. It specifies CASSLGEFTDTQYF.

The chain has TRBV7-3 and TRBJ1-2, with a tentative D call TRBD1 (5 bases). Germline CDR1 is SGHTA and CDR2 is FQGTGA. The CDR3 is 17 amino acids. V gave up 2 bases and J gave up 4 bases, with 20 bases separating them. The CDR3 protein is CASSLDFGGSGGYGYTF. The CDR3 DNA reads TGTGCCAGCAGCTTAGATTTCGGGGGGTCAGGTGGCTATGGCTACACCTTC.

For the CDR3, the DNA is TGTGCCAGCAGCGTAGGGCAACATTCAGCCTACGAGCAGTACTTC. As protein: CASSVGQHSAYEQYF. The gene calls are TRBV9 and TRBJ2-7; no clear D gene. The germline CDR1 and CDR2 sequences are SGDLS and YYNGEE. V dropped 0 bases and J dropped 2 bases, with 12 bases sitting between them. This CDR3 region has 15 residues.

The chain combines TRBV28 with TRBJ1-2; D uncertain. Germline V gene data show CDR1 as MDHEN and CDR2 as SYDVKM. This CDR3 region has 13 residues. Trimming cost V 8 bases and J 2 bases, with 12 bases left between them. This chain's CDR3 is CASVGRPNYGYTF. CDR3 sequence (DNA): TGTGCCAGCGTGGGGAGACCCAACTATGGCTACACCTTC.

The chain combines TRBV18 with TRBJ2-1, with TRBD1 as a possible D gene (6 bases). CDR3 length: 16 residues. Germline assignment: CDR1 KGHSH and CDR2 LQKENI. The V gene lost 3 bases and the J gene lost 6 bases, with 18 bases spanning the gap. The CDR3 loop is CASSPYGRGGFNEQFF. DNA for the CDR3: TGTGCCAGCTCACCGTACGGGCGAGGGGGTTTCAATGAGCAGTTCTTC.

This chain uses TRBV28 with TRBJ2-7, with 8 bases identical to TRBD1. CDR3 length: 15 residues. Germline-derived CDR1 and CDR2 are MDHEN and SYDVKM. V shed 1 base and J 4 bases; nucleotides not matched to a gene: 6. The DNA for the CDR3 is TGTGCCAGCAGTTTATCAGGGGGCGCCCGGTACGAGCAGTACTTC. Amino acids: CASSLSGGARYEQYF. Based on the CDR3 plus reference TRBV28 and TRBJ2-7, the full variable domain is DVKVTQSSRYLVKRTGEKVFLECVQDMDHENMFWYRQDPGLGLRLIYFSYDVKMKEKGDIPEGYSVSREKKERFSLILESASTNQTSMYLCASSLSGGARYEQYFGPGTRLTVT.

The rearrangement uses TRBV30 and TRBJ1-2; D is possibly TRBD1 (6 bases). The V gene's germline CDR1 is GTSNPN and CDR2 SVGIG (reference sequence). Trimming cost V 0 bases and J 4 bases, with 12 bases left between them. This CDR3 is built from 14 residues. The CDR3 DNA is TGTGCCTGGAGTGTACAGGGTCTGAGCTATGGCTACACCTTC. This gives the protein CAWSVQGLSYGYTF.

This clone appeared a single time. The V and J genes are TRBV9 and TRBJ1-3; tentative D call: TRBD1 (5 bases). CDR1 SGDLS and CDR2 YYNGEE come from the germline V gene. This CDR3 is 17 amino acids long. Trimming removed 0 bases from V and 2 bases from J, with 15 bases in between. The CDR3 reads CASSVGVGESTGNTIYF. CDR3 DNA: TGTGCCAGCAGCGTAGGGGTAGGGGAGTCAACTGGAAACACCATATATTTT.

This clone has just one count. V gene TRBV6-1 combines with J gene TRBJ1-2; 7 bases are a match to TRBD1. Germline V gene data show CDR1 as MNHNS and CDR2 as SASEGT. Trimming at V came to 7 bases and at J to 5 bases, leaving 7 bases not matched to a gene. The CDR3 sequence is 13 residues long. The CDR3 protein is CASISTGTYGYTF. In DNA form, the CDR3 reads TGTGCCAGCATTTCGACAGGGACATATGGCTACACCTTC.

The chain links TRBV5-1 to TRBJ2-3; D is uncertain. Germline CDR1 and CDR2: SGHRS and YFSETQ. The ends were cut back, 0 bases at V and 3 bases at J, with 14 bases in the middle. CDR3 size: 16 residues. The CDR3 sequence: CASSLGVARYTDTQYF. The DNA for the CDR3 is TGCGCCAGCAGCTTGGGGGTAGCTCGTTATACAGATACGCAGTATTTT. Full variable domain (missing parts from reference TRBV5-1 and TRBJ2-3): KAGVTQTPRYLIKTRGQQVTLSCSPISGHRSVSWYQQTPGQGLQFLFEYFSETQRNKGNFPGRFSGRQFSNSRSEMNVSTLELGDSALYLCASSLGVARYTDTQYFGPGTRLTVL.

The CDR3 nucleotides are TGTGCCAGCTCGCGGGACGGCCTAGAGACCCAGTACTTC. Residues: CASSRDGLETQYF. This chain links TRBV18 with TRBJ2-5; a possible D gene is TRBD2 (6 bases). Trimming removed 6 bases at V and 4 bases at J, with 12 bases between. The CDR3 has 13 amino acids. Germline loops: CDR1 KGHSH, CDR2 LQKENI. The full variable domain, rest sourced from reference TRBV18 and TRBJ2-5, is NAGVMQNPRHLVRRRGQEARLRCSPMKGHSHVYWYRQLPEEGLKFMVYLQKENIIDESGMPKERFSAEFPKEGPSILRIQQVVRGDSAAYFCASSRDGLETQYFGPGTRLLVL.

The gene calls are TRBV7-3 and TRBJ2-3; D uncertain. Germline V gene lookup returns CDR1 SGHTA and CDR2 FQGTGA. V lost 0 bases to trimming and J lost 2 bases, with 12 bases between them. This CDR3 region has 16 residues. The CDR3 protein is CASSLTATSSTDTQYF. The CDR3, as DNA: TGTGCCAGCAGCTTAACGGCTACCAGTTCCACAGATACGCAGTATTTT.

The count of this clone is one. This rearrangement joins TRBV5-6 to TRBJ1-3, with unresolved D. CDR1 and CDR2 from the germline V gene are SGHDT and YYEEEE. Trimming pared 3 bases from V and 4 bases from J, leaving 17 bases between. The CDR3 totals 16 residues. The CDR3, as DNA: TGTGCCAGCAGCTCCCAATTTTCACCGCTCGGAAACACCATATATTTT. Translated: CASSSQFSPLGNTIYF.

This CDR3 is CAWSAGQLNQPQHF. CDR3 DNA: TGTGCCTGGAGTGCGGGACAGCTAAATCAGCCCCAGCATTTT. The chain employs TRBV30 and TRBJ1-5; 7 bases are a match to TRBD1. Germline CDR1 is GTSNPN and CDR2 is SVGIG (reference sequence). With V trimmed by 1 base and J by 4 bases, 4 bases remained unmatched. CDR3 length equals 14 residues.

This clone was picked up one time. V and J are TRBV10-3 and TRBJ1-4; D is uncertain. The CDR3 is 15 amino acids. V was clipped by 2 bases and J by 2 bases, with 9 bases between them. CDR1 is ENHRY and CDR2 is SYGVKD in the germline V gene. CDR3 sequence: CAISEATTTNEKLFF. Here the CDR3 DNA reads TGTGCCATCAGTGAGGCCACAACTACTAATGAAAAACTGTTTTTT.

This rearrangement joins TRBV5-1 to TRBJ1-6; TRBD1 matches at 7 bases. Looked up from germline, CDR1 is SGHRS and CDR2 is YFSETQ. Trimming took 8 bases from V and 3 from J; bases not matched to a gene: 14. The CDR3 runs to 17 residues. The CDR3 spells CASQGERLSIYNSPLHF. The CDR3 nucleotides read TGCGCCAGTCAGGGGGAGCGTTTATCAATCTATAATTCACCCCTCCACTTT.

For this clone: This same CDR3 is encoded by further DNA sequences in the sample. The chain is built from TRBV19 and TRBJ1-3; TRBD1 matches 8 bases. This CDR3 comprises 15 residues. Germline CDR1 is LNHDA and CDR2 is SQIVND (reference sequence). With V trimmed by 3 bases and J by 0 bases, 1 base remained unmatched. The CDR3 spells CASSIQGASGNTIYF. CDR3 nucleotide sequence: TGTGCCAGTAGTATCCAGGGGGCCTCTGGAAACACCATATATTTT.

This chain joins TRBV4-2 and TRBJ1-2, with D perhaps TRBD1 (5 bases). CDR3 size: 15 residues. Trimming pared 0 bases from V and 5 bases from J, leaving 13 bases between. In germline, CDR1 is LGHNA, CDR2 YNFKEQ. CDR3 loop: CASSQDLAGGYGYTF. CDR3 coding DNA: TGTGCCAGCAGCCAAGATTTGGCGGGGGGGTATGGCTACACCTTC.

The J gene is TRBJ2-3, the V gene TRBV18, with a possible D match to TRBD2 (6 bases). The CDR3 runs to 14 residues. The V gene lost 6 bases and the J gene lost 2 bases, with 12 bases spanning the gap. The germline V gene encodes CDR1 KGHSH and CDR2 LQKENI. The CDR3 region has the DNA TGTGCCAGCTCCCCTAGCGAGAACACAGATACGCAGTATTTT. Residues: CASSPSENTDTQYF.

Only a few counts were recorded for this clone. The chain is built from TRBV5-1 and TRBJ1-3; D is undetermined. The V gene's germline CDR1 is SGHRS and CDR2 YFSETQ. The CDR3 is 14 residues long. Trimming took 0 bases from V and 4 from J, leaving 8 bases between them. CDR3: CASSLGESGNTIYF. The CDR3 DNA reads TGCGCCAGCAGCTTGGGGGAGTCCGGAAACACCATATATTTT.

The CDR3 loop reads CASSYTSLESFGNTEAFF. DNA of the CDR3: TGTGCCAGCAGCTATACCTCCCTAGAGTCGTTCGGTAATACTGAAGCTTTCTTT. V and J are TRBV7-2 and TRBJ1-1; D gene unclear. Trimming shortened V by 4 bases and J by 5 bases, and 26 bases separated the two germline ends. The CDR3 runs 18 residues. Germline CDR1 reads SGHTA; CDR2 reads FQGNSA.

The chain combines TRBV11-2 with TRBJ2-5, with D uncertain. Trimming left V 3 bases short and J 2 bases short, with 7 bases between. CDR1 is SGHAT, CDR2 FQNNGV, per germline. The length of the CDR3 is 13 residues. CDR3 in amino acids: CASSFNSQETQYF. The CDR3 DNA sequence: TGTGCCAGCAGCTTCAACAGTCAAGAGACCCAGTACTTC.

V usage is TRBV19 and J usage is TRBJ1-3; TRBD1 is a possible D gene (6 bases). Germline CDR1 and CDR2: LNHDA and SQIVND (reference sequence). The length of the CDR3 is 13 residues. Deletions cut 7 bases from V and 6 bases from J, with 13 bases between. The DNA of the CDR3 is TGTGCCAGTACAACCCCAGGGGAAAACACCATATATTTT. The encoded protein is CASTTPGENTIYF.

The table lists this clone with a count of one. J is TRBJ1-5 and V is TRBV10-3; D gene unclear. The CDR3 has 13 residues. V lost 10 bases, J lost 0 bases, and 10 bases lay in between. Looked up from germline, CDR1 is ENHRY and CDR2 is SYGVKD. This CDR3 reads CASGRSSNQPQHF. CDR3 coding DNA: TGTGCCAGCGGAAGGTCTAGCAATCAGCCCCAGCATTTT.

The V call is TRBV7-3, the J call TRBJ2-2, with D possibly called TRBD1 or TRBD2 (5 bases each). The CDR3 has 16 residues. Trimming removed 1 base at V and 5 bases at J, with 14 bases between. CDR1 SGHTA and CDR2 FQGTGA come from the germline V gene. As DNA, the CDR3 is TGTGCCAGCAGCTTAATGGGGACCCGAGAGACCGGGGAGCTGTTTTTT. As protein: CASSLMGTRETGELFF.

V is TRBV28 and J is TRBJ1-2; 9 nucleotides agree with TRBD1. Trimming at V came to 6 bases and at J to 7 bases, leaving 9 bases not matched to a gene. Germline V gives CDR1 MDHEN, CDR2 SYDVKM. The CDR3 runs 14 residues. CDR3 nucleotide sequence: TGTGCCAGCAGGGAACCGGGACAGGGTAGTGGCTACACCTTC. This sequence encodes CASREPGQGSGYTF.